A single sample is the source of the 20 T cell receptor beta chains below, sequenced in a study of blood T cells in healthy people across ages. Alongside a J-beta primer mix, a sample-barcoded 5' primer served in a second PCR lasting about 7 to 12 cycles. MiXCR was run by TCRdb on the 5' RACE reads, yielding one entry per CDR3 protein. Of under 2,000,000 distinct CDR3 sequences detected, around half appear once; the ten largest clones hold approximately 2.1%. Sequencing input: blood. The receptor set was obtained from a woman between 35 and 50 years old in good health.

The V call is TRBV5-1, the J call TRBJ2-7; D is possibly TRBD1 or TRBD2 (5 bases each). Germline loops: CDR1 SGHRS, CDR2 YFSETQ. The CDR3 runs 15 residues. Between the trimmed V and J ends, which lost 3 bases and 2 bases, there was a span of 15 bases. Here the CDR3 reads CASSSGTVGTYEQYF. CDR3 sequence (DNA): TGCGCCAGCAGCTCCGGGACCGTGGGGACCTACGAGCAGTACTTC.

V gene TRBV7-2 combines with J gene TRBJ2-3; D call uncertain. Germline V gives CDR1 SGHTA, CDR2 FQGNSA. This CDR3 comprises 12 residues. The V and J ends lost 5 bases and 5 bases respectively, with 8 bases between them. In DNA, the CDR3 is TGTGCCAGCAGCCGTTTTAGAGATACGCAGTATTTT. Translation: CASSRFRDTQYF. The full variable domain, rest sourced from reference TRBV7-2 and TRBJ2-3, is GAGVSQSPSNKVTEKGKDVELRCDPISGHTALYWYRQSLGQGLEFLIYFQGNSAPDKSGLPSDRFSAERTGGSVSTLTIQRTQQEDSAVYLCASSRFRDTQYFGPGTRLTVL.

V gene TRBV19 combines with J gene TRBJ2-7, with 8 bases aligning to TRBD1. The CDR3 is 14 amino acids. Germline V CDR1 and CDR2: LNHDA, SQIVND (reference sequence). V lost 3 bases and J lost 5; bases outside the gene matches: 6. DNA of the CDR3: TGTGCCAGTAGTATGCAGGACAGGGCCCACGAGCAGTACTTC. It translates to CASSMQDRAHEQYF.

The chain couples TRBV7-2 to TRBJ1-4; TRBD1 matches at 7 bases. In germline, CDR1 is SGHTA, CDR2 FQGNSA. The CDR3 runs 14 residues. V shed 6 bases, J shed 3 bases, and the junction held 4 bases outside the gene matches. Here the CDR3 reads CASRSGTANEKLFF. CDR3 DNA: TGTGCCAGCAGGTCCGGGACAGCTAATGAAAAACTGTTTTTT. Filled out from reference TRBV7-2 and TRBJ1-4, the complete variable domain reads GAGVSQSPSNKVTEKGKDVELRCDPISGHTALYWYRQSLGQGLEFLIYFQGNSAPDKSGLPSDRFSAERTGGSVSTLTIQRTQQEDSAVYLCASRSGTANEKLFFGSGTQLSVL.

This clonotype has only a few counts. The V and J genes are TRBV29-1 and TRBJ2-5, with D possibly being TRBD1 or TRBD2 (5 bases each). The DNA end lines up better with TRBJ2-7; the J call may be wrong. The germline gives CDR1 SQVTM, CDR2 ANQGSEA. The CDR3 has 15 residues. CDR3 residues: CSVEVEGSMVDEQYF. The DNA of the CDR3 is TGCAGCGTTGAGGTAGAGGGGAGTATGGTCGACGAGCAGTACTTC.

The J gene is TRBJ2-7, the V gene TRBV6-5; D gene unclear. Near its end, the DNA agrees better with TRBJ2-5, so the J call may be wrong. Per germline, CDR1 MNHEY and CDR2 SVGAGI. This CDR3 contains 12 residues. The DNA for the CDR3 is TGTGCCAGCAATCGACCCAGTGGGACCCAGTACTTC. This encodes CASNRPSGTQYF.

This clonotype was seen a handful of times. This chain uses TRBV27 with TRBJ2-3; 7 bases map to TRBD1. V was pared by 6 bases and J by 3 bases, with 9 bases of the junction left unmatched. CDR3 size: 15 residues. The germline gives CDR1 MNHEY, CDR2 SMNVEV (reference sequence). The CDR3 DNA reads as TGTGCCAGCAGCCCTTTTACAGGGGATACAGATACGCAGTATTTT. It translates to CASSPFTGDTDTQYF.

The chain recombines TRBV25-1 with TRBJ1-2; TRBD1 is a possible D gene (6 bases). Trimming left V 1 base short and J 3 bases short, with 15 bases between. The CDR3 is made up of 16 amino acids. CDR1 MGHDK and CDR2 SYGVNS come from the germline V gene. CDR3 sequence (DNA): TGTGCCAGCAGTGAATTGGGACAAGACCCATACTATGGCTACACCTTC. Encoded protein: CASSELGQDPYYGYTF.

This clonotype has more than one count but fewer than ten. The V gene is TRBV9, the J gene TRBJ1-2, with TRBD1 as a possible D gene (5 bases). The CDR3 is 14 amino acids. CDR1 SGDLS and CDR2 YYNGEE come from the germline V gene. The V end lost 4 bases, the J end lost 4 bases, and 14 bases lay between the germline ends. CDR3 coding DNA: TGTGCCAGCAGCTTTGGCGACAGACCCTATGGCTACACCTTC. Amino acid sequence: CASSFGDRPYGYTF.

This rearrangement joins TRBV6-5 to TRBJ2-3; 7 bases agree with TRBD2. Germline loops: CDR1 MNHEY, CDR2 SVGAGI. Trimming at V came to 2 bases and at J to 2 bases, leaving 7 bases not matched to a gene. This CDR3 region has 16 residues. CDR3 nucleotide sequence: TGTGCCAGCAGTTACGTCGGGACTACAGCCACAGATACGCAGTATTTT. Translation gives CASSYVGTTATDTQYF.

A note on this clonotype: The germline gene is not matched at one end of the junction; a read error may be the cause. The chain carries TRBV7-2 and TRBJ1-5; D remains unclear. This CDR3 has 15 amino acids. From germline, CDR1 is SGHTA and CDR2 FQGNSA. CDR3 sequence: CAGSPGGFSNQPQHF. The CDR3 DNA is TGTGCCGGCAGCCCTGGCGGCTTTAGCAATCAGCCCCAGCATTTT.

The chain couples TRBV13 to TRBJ2-1, with TRBD2 matching over 16 bases. This CDR3 has 18 amino acids. CDR1 and CDR2 from the germline V gene are PRHDT and FYEKMQ (reference sequence). The trim removed 6 bases at V and 0 bases at J, leaving 5 bases unmatched. The CDR3, as DNA: TGTGCCAGCAGGTCGGGACTAGCGGGGGGGCCCTCCTACAATGAGCAGTTCTTC. The encoded protein is CASRSGLAGGPSYNEQFF.

This clonotype came up many times. The V call is TRBV15, the J call TRBJ2-6, with D unclear. In germline, CDR1 is LNHNV, CDR2 YYDKDF (reference sequence). V lost 0 bases to trimming and J lost 0 bases, with 12 bases between them. This CDR3 has 18 residues. In nucleotides, the CDR3 is TGTGCCACCAGCAGAGATCGGGCGGCGCTCTCTGGGGCCAACGTCCTGACTTTC. Its protein is CATSRDRAALSGANVLTF.

This chain's CDR3 is CSAARAGGNTGELFF. In DNA, the CDR3 is TGCAGTGCCGCAAGGGCGGGAGGGAACACCGGGGAGCTGTTTTTT. The chain joins TRBV20-1 to TRBJ2-2, with 8 bases fitting TRBD2. CDR1 is DFQATT and CDR2 is SNEGSKA in the germline V gene (reference sequence). The CDR3 spans 15 residues. J gave up 1 base and V 6 bases, and 7 bases lay outside the gene matches.

Regarding this clonotype: Relative to the germline gene, one junction end is altered; a read error may explain this. The chain has TRBV6-5 and TRBJ2-5, with 11 positions matching TRBD2. This CDR3 is 15 amino acids long. From germline, CDR1 is MNHEY and CDR2 SVGAGI. In DNA form, the CDR3 reads TGTACCAGCAGTTACTCTCTAGCGGGGGGTCAAGCCCAGTACTTC. Its protein product is CTSSYSLAGGQAQYF.

This clonotype was seen more than once but under ten times. The chain has TRBV4-3 and TRBJ2-3; D unresolved. Germline V gene data show CDR1 as LGHNA and CDR2 as YSLEER. The V end lost 0 bases, the J end lost 7 bases, and 14 bases lay between the germline ends. CDR3 size: 15 residues. Here the CDR3 DNA reads TGCGCCAGCAGCCAAGATGGCGCGATCCTAAATACGCAGTATTTT. Its translation: CASSQDGAILNTQYF.

This chain uses TRBV11-2 with TRBJ2-5; possible D gene TRBD2, 5 bases. Germline V gene data show CDR1 as SGHAT and CDR2 as FQNNGV. V lost 0 bases and J lost 3, with 14 bases in between. This CDR3 is built from 16 residues. DNA of the CDR3: TGTGCCAGCAGCTTAGATTCGAGGGTTCGGAAAGAGACCCAGTACTTC. It codes for CASSLDSRVRKETQYF.

V is TRBV2 and J is TRBJ2-4, with D unresolved. Judging by the DNA end, TRBJ2-7 fits better; the J call may be wrong. The CDR3 spans 15 residues. CDR1 and CDR2 from the germline V gene are SNHLY and FYNNEI. CDR3 coding DNA: TGTGCCAGCAGTGAAGACGACCCGGCGGCCTACGAGCAGTACTTC. Amino acid sequence: CASSEDDPAAYEQYF.

This chain joins TRBV5-1 and TRBJ2-7, with D perhaps being TRBD1 or TRBD2 (6 bases each). TRBJ2-5 matches the DNA end more closely, so the J call is doubtful. The CDR3 consists of 14 residues. CDR1 and CDR2 from the germline V gene are SGHRS and YFSETQ. CDR3: CASVGGQTWGTQYF. As DNA, the CDR3 is TGCGCCAGCGTTGGGGGGCAAACTTGGGGGACCCAGTACTTC.

The chain links TRBV7-3 to TRBJ2-1, with TRBD1 matching 9 bases. The CDR3 totals 16 residues. Germline assignment: CDR1 SGHTA and CDR2 FQGTGA. The V gene end was trimmed by 4 bases and the J gene end by 0 bases; junction bases not matched to a gene: 4. The CDR3 nucleotides read TGTGCCAGCAGCTCTGGGGGACAGGGCTCCTACAATGAGCAGTTCTTC. Its protein is CASSSGGQGSYNEQFF.